Shown below are 10 T cell receptor beta chains from a single sample sequenced in a study of T-cell reconstitution after alpha-beta-depleted transplantation in children (dated by TCRdb to the mid-2010s). Library generation was performed with PCR. The sequencer listed for this sample is Illumina HiSeq 2500. To normalize quantification of the TCRbeta repertoire, the TCR libraries were built with molecular barcoding that relied on unique molecular identifiers. TCRdb cleaned the public reads at Q25 with fastp, built clones with MiXCR and kept in-frame beta chains. Records with the same CDR3 protein are collapsed into one entry carrying the most frequent genes and DNA. Counted in this sample were hundreds of thousands of distinct CDR3 sequences; roughly 15% of them appeared once. The ten biggest clones cover approximately 1.1% of the sample. This specimen was PBMCs from the stem cell graft donor, taken from the stem cell graft. The receptors derive from a human donor who donated a stem cell graft to a child with acute myeloid leukemia.

The genes are TRBV27 and TRBJ2-1, with D perhaps TRBD1 or TRBD2 (5 bases each). Trimming left V 5 bases short and J 8 bases short, with 19 bases between. Germline-derived CDR1 and CDR2 are MNHEY and SMNVEV (reference sequence). CDR3 size: 15 residues. CDR3 sequence reads: CASSETGIRGDEQFF. CDR3 nucleotide sequence: TGTGCCAGCAGTGAAACCGGGATAAGAGGGGATGAGCAGTTCTTC.

This clonotype was seen ten or more times. DNA for the CDR3: TGCAGCGTTGAGTGGGTAGGCACAGATACGCAGTATTTT. This encodes CSVEWVGTDTQYF. The chain carries TRBV29-1 and TRBJ2-3; D is undetermined. This CDR3 has 13 residues. Germline loops: CDR1 SQVTM, CDR2 ANQGSEA. The V end was cut by 3 bases, the J end by 1 base, with 8 bases between.

This clonotype appeared many times. The CDR3, as DNA: TGCGCCAGCAGCTTGGAAACAGCCATGAACACTGAAGCTTTCTTT. Translating gives CASSLETAMNTEAFF. The chain is built from TRBV5-1 and TRBJ1-1; D is ambiguous. The germline CDR1 and CDR2 sequences are SGHRS and YFSETQ. The CDR3 covers 15 residues. Trimming took 0 bases from V and 0 from J, leaving 9 bases between them.

This rearrangement joins TRBV15 to TRBJ1-5; D is perhaps TRBD1 (5 bases). From germline, CDR1 is LNHNV and CDR2 YYDKDF (reference sequence). CDR3 length: 14 amino acids. The ends were cut back, 1 base at V and 6 bases at J, with 10 bases in the middle. The CDR3 protein is CATSRVRGVQPQHF. CDR3 nucleotide sequence: TGTGCCACCAGCAGAGTTCGGGGGGTTCAGCCCCAGCATTTT. Variable domain in full (rest from reference TRBV15 and TRBJ1-5): DAMVIQNPRYQVTQFGKPVTLSCSQTLNHNVMYWYQQKSSQAPKLLFHYYDKDFNNEADTPDNFQSRRPNTSFCFLDIRSPGLGDTAMYLCATSRVRGVQPQHFGDGTRLSIL.

The chain combines TRBV5-5 with TRBJ2-1; 13 nucleotides line up with TRBD2. J gave up 1 base and V 0 bases, and 4 bases lay outside the gene matches. The CDR3 is 18 amino acids. Germline lookup yields CDR1 SGHKS and CDR2 YYEKEE (reference sequence). DNA for the CDR3: TGTGCCAGCAGCTTGGGGGGACTAGCGGGACCTTCCTACAATGAGCAGTTCTTC. It codes for CASSLGGLAGPSYNEQFF.

This clonotype has a count of ten or more. The chain has TRBV7-2 and TRBJ2-1, with TRBD2 identical over 13 bases. From germline, CDR1 is SGHTA and CDR2 FQGNSA. The CDR3 is 14 amino acids. Unmatched junction bases numbered 2, after V lost 5 bases and J lost 7 bases. The CDR3 region has the DNA TGTGCCAGCAGCAAGACTAGCGGGGGGAATGAGCAGTTCTTC. It codes for CASSKTSGGNEQFF. The full variable domain, with the rest looked up from reference TRBV7-2 and TRBJ2-1, is GAGVSQSPSNKVTEKGKDVELRCDPISGHTALYWYRQSLGQGLEFLIYFQGNSAPDKSGLPSDRFSAERTGGSVSTLTIQRTQQEDSAVYLCASSKTSGGNEQFFGPGTRLTVL.

This clonotype was counted between two and nine times. The rearrangement links TRBV7-9 to TRBJ2-3; maybe TRBD1 (5 bases). Germline V gene sequence: CDR1 SEHNR, CDR2 FQNEAQ (reference sequence). The V end lost 1 base, the J end lost 5 bases, and 10 bases lay between the germline ends. CDR3 size: 14 residues. In nucleotides, the CDR3 is TGTGCCAGCAGCTTAGGGACACCTCAAGATACGCAGTATTTT. It encodes CASSLGTPQDTQYF. The full variable domain, its missing parts supplied by reference TRBV7-9 and TRBJ2-3, is DTGVSQNPRHKITKRGQNVTFRCDPISEHNRLYWYRQTLGQGPEFLTYFQNEAQLEKSRLLSDRFSAERPKGSFSTLEIQRTEQGDSAMYLCASSLGTPQDTQYFGPGTRLTVL.

This clonotype was seen more than once but under ten times. The V call is TRBV20-1, the J call TRBJ1-5; no definite D call. V lost 4 bases, J lost 3 bases, and 10 bases lay in between. The CDR3 covers 13 residues. Germline CDR1 DFQATT, CDR2 SNEGSKA (reference sequence). The CDR3 spells CSAKGMDNQPQHF. The CDR3 nucleotides read TGCAGTGCTAAGGGTATGGACAATCAGCCCCAGCATTTT.

The chain carries TRBV6-1 and TRBJ1-5, with no clear D. The CDR3 loop spans 15 amino acids. V lost 5 bases, J lost 0 bases, and 11 bases lay in between. Germline CDR1 reads MNHNS; CDR2 reads SASEGT. CDR3 residues: CASSLEVGSNQPQHF. Here the CDR3 DNA reads TGTGCCAGCAGTTTGGAAGTAGGTAGCAATCAGCCCCAGCATTTT.

This clonotype has at least ten counts. This chain links TRBV29-1 with TRBJ2-5, with 9 bases fitting TRBD1. Germline CDR1 and CDR2: SQVTM and ANQGSEA. The CDR3 spans 13 residues. V shed 7 bases, J shed 7 bases, and the junction held 10 bases outside the gene matches. The CDR3 spells CSAEVTGGRTQYF. The CDR3 coding sequence is TGCAGCGCCGAGGTGACAGGGGGTAGGACCCAGTACTTC.